This TCR beta chain stems from a study of blood T cell repertoires in COVID-19. For the study at large: Samples taken during acute and convalescent COVID-19 were collected in the United States, Italy and Spain.

Deletions cut 5 bases from V and 9 bases from J, with 11 bases between. This CDR3 is 12 amino acids long. Germline lookup yields CDR1 LNHDA and CDR2 SQIVND (reference sequence). As handled by the study authors: The authors estimated nucleated cell counts from reference gene primer amplification. The data were produced by immunoSEQ multiplex PCR, yet TCRdb's version contains in-frame clones alone and is incomplete. The D gene and trimming were derived from the DNA, and the V and J assignments and clone size from that table. The repertoire holds some 29,000 clones, with about 90% as singletons. The receptor's source is a man aged 65 to 79 with active or convalescent COVID-19. The chain combines TRBV19 with TRBJ2-1; D gene ambiguous. The sequenced sample was peripheral blood. The CDR3 is CASSSRLPEQFF. CDR3 nucleotide sequence: TGTGCCAGTAGTTCTCGACTCCCTGAGCAGTTCTTC.